A selection of T cell receptor beta chains follows, all from one sample in a study of blood T cells in healthy people across ages. A single record per CDR3 protein comes from TCRdb applying MiXCR to the 5' RACE reads. The sample has hundreds of thousands of distinct CDR3 sequences, about 51% seen once. Sequencing was carried out using blood. These receptors originate from a woman older than 75 in good health. Both conserved end residues are part of each CDR3. The D gene is left open where the match is weak. Some rows have no size entry. The others give once, few or many, or a class for an expanded clone.

CASSQFRDRISYTF	TGTGCCAGCAGCCAATTCCGGGACAGGATATCCTACACCTTC	TRBD1	.	TRBJ1-2	TRBV3-1
CASSPGGTSGGHTQYF	TGTGCCAGCAGTCCGGGCGGGACTAGCGGGGGGCATACGCAGTATTTT	TRBD2	.	TRBJ2-3	TRBV6-5
CASSPQEGSGWFF	TGTGCCAGCTCACCTCAGGAGGGGAGCGGGTGGTTCTTC	.	.	TRBJ2-1	TRBV18
CASSFPTSSSYNEQFF	TGTGCCAGCAGCTTTCCGACTAGCAGCTCCTACAATGAGCAGTTCTTC	TRBD2	.	TRBJ2-1	TRBV7-2
CASSHSNSPDGTDTQYF	TGTGCCAGCAGCCATTCGAATTCACCGGACGGCACAGATACGCAGTATTTT	.	many	TRBJ2-3	TRBV3-1
CSATPGGTQPQHF	TGCAGTGCTACTCCCGGGGGTACTCAGCCCCAGCATTTT	.	.	TRBJ1-5	TRBV20-1
CASSRRGAGIDTQYF	TGTGCCAGCAGCCGCCGGGGGGCAGGCATAGATACGCAGTATTTT	.	once	TRBJ2-3	TRBV3-1
CASSPDGLAGDVNNEQFF	TGCGCCAGCAGCCCAGACGGGCTAGCGGGAGATGTAAACAATGAGCAGTTCTTC	TRBD2	.	TRBJ2-1	TRBV4-3
CASSPSGANNEQFF	TGCGCCAGCAGCCCTAGCGGGGCAAACAATGAGCAGTTCTTC	TRBD2	many	TRBJ2-1	TRBV5-1
CASSERQGISGYTF	TGTGCCAGCAGCGAACGGCAGGGTATCTCTGGCTACACCTTC	.	.	TRBJ1-2	TRBV7-9
CSVTGVRNEQFF	TGCAGCGTAACAGGGGTGAGGAATGAGCAGTTCTTC	TRBD1	few	TRBJ2-1	TRBV29-1
CASTSRDRGDYGYTF	TGTGCCAGCACTAGTCGGGACAGGGGGGACTATGGCTACACCTTC	TRBD1	few	TRBJ1-2	TRBV2
CASSYKRTSYNEQFF	TGTGCCAGCAGTTACAAGCGCACCTCCTACAATGAGCAGTTCTTC	.	many	TRBJ2-1	TRBV6-5
CASSLDRRCEQYF	TGTGCCAGCAGCTTAGATCGAAGATGCGAGCAGTACTTC	.	.	TRBJ2-7	TRBV11-3
CASSLDRVTEAFF	TGTGCCAGCAGCTTAGACAGGGTCACTGAAGCTTTCTTT	.	many	TRBJ1-1	TRBV11-1
CASSLSSTMNTEAFF	TGTGCCAGCAGCTTGAGTAGTACCATGAACACTGAAGCTTTCTTT	.	.	TRBJ1-1	TRBV5-5
CSARDAGLAGVDTQYF	TGCAGTGCTAGAGACGCGGGACTAGCGGGAGTTGATACGCAGTATTTT	TRBD2	.	TRBJ2-3	TRBV20-1
CSARSGSTPSSHEQYF	TGCAGTGCTAGATCCGGGAGCACTCCTTCTAGCCACGAGCAGTACTTC	.	.	TRBJ2-7	TRBV20-1
CSAKSSLGTSASNQPQHF	TGCAGTGCTAAATCGAGTTTAGGGACGTCGGCCAGCAATCAGCCCCAGCATTTT	.	.	TRBJ1-5	TRBV20-1
CASKRGQAAFF	TGTGCCAGCAAACGAGGACAGGCGGCTTTCTTT	TRBD1	many	TRBJ1-1	TRBV6-5
CSARRAGVANEQFF	TGCAGTGCTAGACGAGCGGGAGTAGCTAATGAGCAGTTCTTC	TRBD2	many	TRBJ2-1	TRBV20-1
CSARATAQETQYF	TGCAGTGCTAGAGCAACAGCCCAAGAGACCCAGTACTTC	.	.	TRBJ2-5	TRBV20-1
CASSLQRTYEQYF	TGTGCCAGCAGCTTACAACGGACCTACGAGCAGTACTTC	.	.	TRBJ2-7	TRBV7-2
CASSRYGESTDTQYF	TGTGCCAGCAGCCGGTATGGGGAAAGCACAGATACGCAGTATTTT	.	.	TRBJ2-3	TRBV7-9
CASTTQDRGRADTQYF	TGTGCCAGCACCACTCAGGACAGGGGGCGCGCAGATACGCAGTATTTT	TRBD1	.	TRBJ2-3	TRBV28
CASSSGTSGIGYF	TGTGCCAGCAGCTCCGGGACTAGCGGGATAGGGTACTTC	TRBD2	many	TRBJ2-7	TRBV7-2
CASKMRGNYNEQFF	TGTGCCAGCAAGATGAGGGGTAACTACAATGAGCAGTTCTTC	.	many	TRBJ2-1	TRBV2
CSASSVDRGHNEQFF	TGCAGTGCTAGTTCTGTGGACAGGGGCCACAATGAGCAGTTCTTC	TRBD1	many	TRBJ2-1	TRBV20-1
CVSSSPAGGRTDTQYF	TGTGTCAGCAGCAGTCCGGCGGGAGGGCGCACAGATACGCAGTATTTT	TRBD2	.	TRBJ2-3	TRBV7-2
CASSAGLVPYEQYF	TGTGCCAGCAGTGCGGGACTAGTGCCCTACGAGCAGTACTTC	TRBD2	.	TRBJ2-7	TRBV12-3/TRBV12-4
CSASRDEAVPLFSGDYNEQFF	TGCAGTGCTAGCCGAGATGAGGCAGTTCCCCTCTTTAGCGGGGATTACAATGAGCAGTTCTTC	TRBD2	few	TRBJ2-1	TRBV20-1
CASSKHPNQVQETQYF	TGTGCCAGCAGCAAGCATCCTAATCAGGTCCAAGAGACCCAGTACTTC	.	.	TRBJ2-5	TRBV27
CSAHGRGLGTSGTYEQYF	TGCAGTGCTCACGGGAGGGGGCTCGGGACTAGCGGAACCTACGAGCAGTACTTC	TRBD2	.	TRBJ2-7	TRBV20-1
CSARSEGPSYEQYF	TGCAGTGCTAGGTCGGAGGGCCCTAGCTACGAGCAGTACTTC	.	few	TRBJ2-7	TRBV20-1
CSVDTRGRNYGYTF	TGCAGCGTTGATACGCGGGGCCGAAACTATGGCTACACCTTC	.	.	TRBJ1-2	TRBV29-1
CASSYLASYNEQFF	TGTGCCAGCAGTTACTTGGCATCCTACAATGAGCAGTTCTTC	.	many	TRBJ2-1	TRBV6-6
CASNQGLRSYNEQFF	TGTGCCAGCAATCAGGGGCTAAGGTCCTACAATGAGCAGTTCTTC	.	once	TRBJ2-1	TRBV12-3/TRBV12-4
CSARDDRGRTDTQYF	TGCAGTGCTAGAGATGACCGGGGGCGCACAGATACGCAGTATTTT	.	.	TRBJ2-3	TRBV20-1
CASSEGGRGEQYF	TGCGCCAGCAGTGAGGGGGGACGGGGAGAGCAGTACTTC	.	many	TRBJ2-7	TRBV10-2
CACSWLNRGLTDTQYF	TGTGCCTGCAGTTGGCTGAACAGGGGTCTCACAGATACGCAGTATTTT	TRBD1	.	TRBJ2-3	TRBV27
CSARDVGLSHSYEQYF	TGCAGTGCTAGAGATGTAGGACTATCCCATTCCTACGAGCAGTACTTC	.	few	TRBJ2-7	TRBV20-1
CASRQGVISDTQYF	TGTGCCAGCAGACAGGGAGTCATATCAGATACGCAGTATTTT	.	.	TRBJ2-3	TRBV12-3/TRBV12-4
CAISESRGTDYGYTF	TGTGCCATCAGTGAGTCCCGGGGGACGGACTATGGCTACACCTTC	.	many	TRBJ1-2	TRBV10-3
CASRSYNQPQHF	TGTGCCAGCAGAAGCTACAATCAGCCCCAGCATTTT	.	many	TRBJ1-5	TRBV12-3/TRBV12-4
CASSLGGAGYHYEQYF	TGTGCCAGCAGTTTGGGTGGGGCCGGCTATCACTACGAGCAGTACTTC	.	.	TRBJ2-7	TRBV28
CSVEDPPAGYTF	TGCAGCGTTGAAGATCCCCCAGCTGGCTACACCTTC	.	.	TRBJ1-2	TRBV29-1
CASSYARAEGDTQYF	TGTGCCAGCAGTTACGCTAGGGCGGAGGGAGATACGCAGTATTTT	.	few	TRBJ2-3	TRBV6-5
CASSQDHGAEETQYF	TGCGCCAGCAGCCAAGATCACGGGGCGGAAGAGACCCAGTACTTC	.	.	TRBJ2-5	TRBV4-3
CASSLAGAISYEQYF	TGTGCCAGCAGCTTAGCAGGGGCTATTAGCTACGAGCAGTACTTC	.	many	TRBJ2-7	TRBV7-9
CASSLVGPSGEQFF	TGCGCCAGCAGCTTGGTGGGACCCAGTGGGGAGCAGTTCTTC	.	.	TRBJ2-1	TRBV5-1
CASSLVWPGGAYEQYF	TGCGCCAGCAGCTTGGTATGGCCGGGAGGGGCCTACGAGCAGTACTTC	TRBD2	many	TRBJ2-7	TRBV5-1
CASSLGRYQLGTQYF	TGTGCCAGCAGTTTGGGGCGGTATCAGCTGGGTACGCAGTATTTT	.	.	TRBJ2-3	TRBV12-3/TRBV12-4